This T cell receptor beta chain stems from a study of blood T cell repertoires in COVID-19. Using immunoSEQ multiplex PCR, the repertoire was profiled, and TCRdb retains in-frame clones only, with some absent. The repertoire consists of roughly 330,000 clones, with 65% to 90% occurring once and the leading ten covering 8.5% to 12%. The germline CDR1 and CDR2 sequences are SGDLS and YYNGEE. The CDR3 length is 15 residues. Between the trimmed V and J ends, which lost 0 bases and 7 bases, there was a span of 13 bases. This TCR was sampled from a woman aged 18-35 years who had recovered from COVID-19. V and J are TRBV9 and TRBJ1-4, with D perhaps matching TRBD1 (6 bases). The sequenced sample was PBMCs or T cells enriched from blood (not recorded which). The chain's CDR3 is CASSVAAGAGEKLFF. CDR3 coding DNA: TGTGCCAGCAGCGTAGCGGCAGGGGCGGGTGAAAAACTGTTTTTT.